One sample yielded the 22 T cell receptor beta chains listed below, sequenced in a study of CD8 T cells in Susac syndrome. With random hexamers, reverse transcription was performed on roughly 0.5 to 1 ug of RNA. One entry per CDR3 protein results from TCRdb running MiXCR on the immunoSEQ multiplex PCR reads. The sample carries almost 450,000 distinct CDR3 sequences, approximately 85% recorded once. The sample was CD8+ T cells from PBMCs. Source of these receptors: a human donor with multiple sclerosis.

V is TRBV7-9 and J is TRBJ2-1; tentative D call: TRBD2 (6 bases). The CDR3 has 18 residues. The germline V gene has CDR1 SEHNR and CDR2 FQNEAQ (reference sequence). The ends were cut back, 4 bases at V and 3 bases at J, with 22 bases in the middle. In DNA form, the CDR3 reads TGTGCCAGCAGCTCAAGACCCGACTTTAGCGGAAACTACAATGAGCAGTTCTTC. It yields the protein CASSSRPDFSGNYNEQFF.

This clonotype has just a few counts. The V call is TRBV7-9, the J call TRBJ2-7; no clear D. The CDR3 is made up of 12 amino acids. V was clipped by 7 bases and J by 0 bases, with 7 bases between them. Germline CDR1 SEHNR, CDR2 FQNEAQ (reference sequence). CDR3 sequence: CASNPGSYEQYF. The CDR3 bases are TGTGCCAGCAATCCAGGCTCCTACGAGCAGTACTTC.

J is TRBJ2-3 and V is TRBV5-8; D remains unclear. V was trimmed by 2 bases and J by 5 bases, leaving 12 bases between them. Germline V gives CDR1 SGHTS, CDR2 YDEGEE. CDR3 length: 14 amino acids. The CDR3 nucleotides are TGTGCCAGCAGCTTTTACCTTGGGCAAGATACGCAGTATTTT. Translation: CASSFYLGQDTQYF.

The chain uses TRBV7-6 and TRBJ2-3, with D unresolved. V lost 1 base and J 7 bases, leaving 6 bases between the germline ends. Germline CDR1 and CDR2: SGHVS and FNYEAQ. The CDR3 extends over 12 amino acids. The CDR3 DNA sequence: TGTGCCAGCAGCTTAGAAGGCTATACGCAGTATTTT. This translates into CASSLEGYTQYF.

The chain is built from TRBV20-1 and TRBJ2-3; perhaps TRBD2 as D (6 bases). The germline gives CDR1 DFQATT, CDR2 SNEGSKA (reference sequence). This CDR3 comprises 17 residues. V lost 1 base, J lost 4 bases, and 21 bases lay in between. CDR3 nucleotide sequence: TGCAGTGCTAGAGTGAGGGGAACTAGCTCCCCCGCAGATACGCAGTATTTT. As protein: CSARVRGTSSPADTQYF.

V usage is TRBV6-5 and J usage is TRBJ1-5; D uncertain. Trimming left V 2 bases short and J 4 bases short, with 6 bases between. CDR3 length equals 13 residues. CDR1 and CDR2 (germline): MNHEY, SVGAGI. CDR3 bases: TGTGCCAGCAGTTACGCCGCAAATCAGCCCCAGCATTTT. This sequence encodes CASSYAANQPQHF.

This chain connects TRBV2 to TRBJ2-1, with TRBD2 matching over 12 bases. Germline assignment: CDR1 SNHLY and CDR2 FYNNEI. The CDR3 consists of 16 residues. CDR3: CALTSGRSSTYNEQFF. DNA of the CDR3: TGTGCTCTGACTAGCGGGAGATCTTCAACCTACAATGAGCAGTTCTTC.

CDR3 sequence (DNA): TGTGCCAGCAGTGTCCCGGGAGACTACTTGGTTATTGAGCAGTTCTTC. Translating gives CASSVPGDYLVIEQFF. This sequence joins TRBV6-1 and TRBJ2-1; tentative D call: TRBD2 (6 bases). CDR1 is MNHNS, CDR2 SASEGT, per germline. V was cut by 4 bases and J by 9 bases, with 22 bases left in between. This CDR3 region has 16 residues.

The gene calls are TRBV10-2 and TRBJ1-3; a weak D match, TRBD1 (6 bases). Germline assignment: CDR1 WSHSY and CDR2 SAAADI. The CDR3 is 14 residues long. V dropped 4 bases and J dropped 2 bases, with 9 bases sitting between them. The CDR3 here is CASSVQGTGNTIYF. CDR3 sequence (DNA): TGCGCCAGCAGTGTACAGGGAACTGGAAACACCATATATTTT.

This chain links TRBV4-1 with TRBJ2-7, with D tentatively TRBD2 (6 bases). The germline gives CDR1 MGHRA, CDR2 YSYEKL. V lost 3 bases to trimming and J lost 1 base, with 16 bases between them. The CDR3 extends over 16 amino acids. The CDR3 DNA follows: TGCGCCAGCAGCCACCAAGGAACGGGGGATTCCTACGAGCAGTACTTC. Its translation: CASSHQGTGDSYEQYF.

The chain has TRBV27 and TRBJ2-7; TRBD1 agrees at 9 bases. Trimming took 6 bases from V and 4 from J; bases not matched to a gene: 7. The CDR3 sequence is 14 residues long. The germline CDR1 and CDR2 sequences are MNHEY and SMNVEV (reference sequence). CDR3 in DNA: TGTGCCAGCAGCTGGGGACAGGGCGGATACGAGCAGTACTTC. This translates into CASSWGQGGYEQYF.

The V gene is TRBV27, the J gene TRBJ2-3; 8 positions agree with TRBD1. The CDR3 totals 16 residues. The germline V gene has CDR1 MNHEY and CDR2 SMNVEV (reference sequence). After removal of 5 bases from V and 2 bases from J, the junction contained 9 bases not matched to a gene. The CDR3 coding sequence is TGTGCCAGCAGTACAAGGACAGGGTGGGACACAGATACGCAGTATTTT. It codes for CASSTRTGWDTDTQYF.

The rearrangement joins TRBV20-1 to TRBJ2-1; 9 positions match TRBD2. The length of the CDR3 is 14 residues. Trimming removed 6 bases from V and 10 bases from J; junction bases left unmatched: 13. In germline, CDR1 is DFQATT, CDR2 SNEGSKA (reference sequence). The DNA of the CDR3 is TGCAGTGCCCCAAGAGGAGCGGGAGGTTGGGAGCAGTTCTTC. The encoded protein is CSAPRGAGGWEQFF.

The chain joins TRBV19 to TRBJ1-5; D call uncertain. Deletions cut 9 bases from V and 2 bases from J, with 11 bases between. Looked up from germline, CDR1 is LNHDA and CDR2 is SQIVND (reference sequence). The CDR3 extends over 13 amino acids. As DNA, the CDR3 is TGTGCCAGCGGCCGTGGTGGCAATCAGCCCCAGCATTTT. This gives the protein CASGRGGNQPQHF.

The chain is built from TRBV27 and TRBJ2-7; TRBD2 matches at 7 bases. Germline V gene sequence: CDR1 MNHEY, CDR2 SMNVEV (reference sequence). The CDR3 sequence is 14 residues long. V shed 2 bases and J 3 bases; nucleotides not matched to a gene: 4. The CDR3 nucleotides are TGTGCCAGCAGTTTAGGGGGGGAACTCTACGAGCAGTACTTC. Its protein product is CASSLGGELYEQYF.

The rearrangement joins TRBV12-3 or TRBV12-4 to TRBJ2-1; D is tentatively TRBD1 or TRBD2 (5 bases each). The CDR3 consists of 15 residues. V was trimmed by 7 bases and J by 0 bases, leaving 13 bases between them. CDR3 loop: CASTRGESSYNEQFF. The CDR3, as DNA: TGTGCCAGCACACGAGGGGAGAGCTCCTACAATGAGCAGTTCTTC.

Written as DNA, the CDR3 is TGTGCCATCAGTGATATCGGTGAGCAGTTCTTC. Protein: CAISDIGEQFF. This sequence joins TRBV10-3 and TRBJ2-1; D ambiguous. Trimming cost V 3 bases and J 9 bases, with 6 bases left between them. The CDR3 is 11 residues long. In germline, CDR1 is ENHRY, CDR2 SYGVKD.

The V call is TRBV6-1, the J call TRBJ2-2; 9 nucleotides match TRBD2. The CDR3 length is 16 residues. Germline lookup yields CDR1 MNHNS and CDR2 SASEGT. V gave up 5 bases and J gave up 5 bases; unmatched junction bases: 9. CDR3 sequence reads: CASSIRLAGSTGELFF. The CDR3 nucleotides are TGTGCCAGCAGTATTCGGCTAGCGGGGTCGACCGGGGAGCTGTTTTTT.

This sequence joins TRBV6-5 and TRBJ1-6; the D is unclear. Per germline, CDR1 MNHEY and CDR2 SVGAGI. This CDR3 is built from 13 residues. Trimming removed 2 bases at V and 7 bases at J, with 6 bases between. This CDR3 reads CASSYNANSPLHF. CDR3 sequence (DNA): TGTGCCAGCAGTTACAACGCAAATTCACCCCTCCACTTT.

This chain uses TRBV14 with TRBJ2-4, with D maybe TRBD1 (7 bases). The CDR3 runs to 13 residues. Germline V CDR1 and CDR2: SGHDN, FVKESK. Trimming removed 4 bases from V and 8 bases from J, with 12 bases in between. CDR3: CASSPTGTHIQYF. CDR3 bases: TGTGCCAGCAGCCCGACAGGGACTCACATTCAGTACTTC.

The rearrangement joins TRBV5-4 to TRBJ2-7; the D gene could be TRBD1 or TRBD2 (5 bases each). The CDR3 loop spans 13 amino acids. The V gene lost 2 bases and the J gene lost 7 bases, with 13 bases spanning the gap. Germline lookup yields CDR1 SGHNT and CDR2 YYREEE (reference sequence). The CDR3, as DNA: TGTGCCAGCAGCTTATCGGGGACGAGGGAGCAGTACTTC. Translated: CASSLSGTREQYF. Variable domain in full (rest from reference TRBV5-4 and TRBJ2-7): ETGVTQSPTHLIKTRGQQVTLRCSSQSGHNTVSWYQQALGQGPQFIFQYYREEENGRGNFPPRFSGLQFPNYSSELNVNALELDDSALYLCASSLSGTREQYFGPGTRLTVT.

The chain has TRBV5-1 and TRBJ2-7; the D gene is possibly TRBD1 (5 bases). Trimming took off 0 bases at V and 2 bases at J, with 9 bases between the two ends. CDR3 length: 14 residues. Germline values: CDR1 SGHRS, CDR2 YFSETQ. The CDR3 sequence: CASSLEDKTYEQYF. CDR3 coding DNA: TGCGCCAGCAGCTTGGAGGACAAGACCTACGAGCAGTACTTC.